Sequencing of this T cell receptor (beta chain) was carried out in a study of Ad26.COV2.S vaccination and SARS-CoV-2 variants. General study results and limits: Vaccine recipients showed a spike-specific TCR breadth that was higher than in placebo recipients.

As for treatment: 15 to 20 received Ad26.COV2.S at low or high dose, single or two shots; 5 received placebo; per-sample allocation not given. Following the first vaccine or placebo injection, samples were taken on day 63. TCRdb keeps only in-frame clones here, not all; method: immunoSEQ multiplex PCR. The data contain some 290,000 clones, approximately 86% of them seen just once; the ten biggest clones take up 1.9%. In regard to this clone: The antigen is unknown.

The material sequenced was peripheral blood, taken in a trial of Ad26.COV2.S vaccine versus placebo. The receptor was isolated from a person between 18 and 59 years old who received the Ad26.COV2.S COVID-19 vaccine or a placebo.

The CDR3 here is CASGFGRRGYTF. Written as DNA, the CDR3 is TGTGCCAGCGGTTTCGGGCGGCGGGGCTACACCTTC. V gene TRBV6-2 or TRBV6-3 combines with J gene TRBJ1-2; D not certain. V dropped 8 bases and J dropped 8 bases, with 15 bases sitting between them. The CDR3 sequence is 12 residues long. Looked up from germline, CDR1 is MNHEY and CDR2 is SVGEGT.